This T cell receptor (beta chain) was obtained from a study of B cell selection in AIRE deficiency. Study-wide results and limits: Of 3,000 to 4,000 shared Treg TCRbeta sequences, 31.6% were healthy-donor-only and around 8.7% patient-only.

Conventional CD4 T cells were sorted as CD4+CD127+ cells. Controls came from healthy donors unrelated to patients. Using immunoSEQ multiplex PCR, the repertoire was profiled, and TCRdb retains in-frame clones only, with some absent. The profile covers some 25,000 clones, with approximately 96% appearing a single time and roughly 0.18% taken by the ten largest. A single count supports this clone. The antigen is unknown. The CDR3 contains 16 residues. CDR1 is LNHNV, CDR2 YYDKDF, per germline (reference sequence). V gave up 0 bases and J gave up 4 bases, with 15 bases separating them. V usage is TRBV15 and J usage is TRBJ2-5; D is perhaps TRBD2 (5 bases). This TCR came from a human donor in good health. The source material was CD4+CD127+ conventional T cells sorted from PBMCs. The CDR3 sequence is CATSREAPARGETQYF. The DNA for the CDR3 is TGTGCCACCAGCAGAGAAGCACCAGCCCGGGGAGAGACCCAGTACTTC.